The present T cell receptor beta chain was sequenced within a study of cytomegalovirus exposure and HLA in healthy donors. Study findings and constraints: Immune exposure information comprised only CMV serostatus. In a later analysis, DRB1 alleles had the most associated TCRs; HLA-C alleles the fewest.

This CDR3 region has 11 residues. Deletions cut 7 bases from V and 7 bases from J, with 7 bases between. Germline lookup yields CDR1 WNHNN and CDR2 SYGVQD (reference sequence). With respect to this clone: Antigen: not known.

PCR was performed using 60 Vbeta and 13 Jbeta primers. Clones were sequenced by immunoSEQ multiplex PCR, and TCRdb holds only the in-frame ones, with some missing. Seen in this sample are 190,000 or so clones; the ten most common clones hold approximately 0.74%. The V gene is TRBV10-1, the J gene TRBJ1-4; D remains unclear. Sequencing used PBMCs. This receptor was identified in a boy aged 10-17 years in good health and CMV-seronegative. This CDR3 reads CASIPGEKLFF. The CDR3 DNA reads TGCGCCAGCATCCCCGGTGAAAAACTGTTTTTT.